The clone carrying this T cell receptor beta chain appeared a few times. The antigen remains undetermined. Via MiXCR, TCRdb re-called the RT-PCR reads, giving one row per CDR3 protein. Seen here are over 450,000 distinct CDR3 sequences, over 10% observed once, and the top ten hold over 10%. The CDR3 has 11 residues. Germline V CDR1 and CDR2: SQVTM, ANQGSEA. Trimming shortened V by 4 bases and J by 2 bases, and 6 bases separated the two germline ends. The data were obtained in a study of response to subunit inactivated influenza vaccine. Findings of the study overall: The study's authors posited that every seasonal influenza vaccination enlists few new T cells.

The starting material was PBMCs from blood, obtained about 6 weeks after vaccination. The chain couples TRBV29-1 to TRBJ2-7; no clear D gene. The receptor's source is a man aged 50-60 years who received an inactivated influenza vaccine. CDR3 DNA sequence: TGCAGCGTTGCGATAACCTACGAGCAGTACTTC. This codes for CSVAITYEQYF.